Presented here are 29 T cell receptor beta chains from one specimen sequenced in a study of OX40 agonist ivuxolimab in advanced cancers. Assay used: immunoSEQ multiplex PCR; TCRdb lists only in-frame clones, some missing. Among about 79,000 clones, 90% were seen once, and the ten largest hold 0.25% to 0.35%. The material sequenced was CD4+ or CD8+ T cells sorted from blood, taken in a trial of the OX40 agonist ivuxolimab. These receptors came from an adult with an advanced solid tumor such as melanoma, head and neck, liver or kidney cancer.

CDR3 coding DNA: TGTGCCAGTAGTGTCACAGGGGCCAGGGATGGCTACACCTTC. Residues: CASSVTGARDGYTF. The genes are TRBV19 and TRBJ1-2; 7 nucleotides line up with TRBD1. The CDR3 length is 14 residues. Germline CDR1 LNHDA, CDR2 SQIVND (reference sequence). The ends lost 5 bases at V and 6 bases at J; junction bases unmatched: 9. The whole variable domain, filled in from reference TRBV19 and TRBJ1-2, reads DGGITQSPKYLFRKEGQNVTLSCEQNLNHDAMYWYRQDPGQGLRLIYYSQIVNDFQKGDIAEGYSVSREKKESFPLTVTSAQKNPTAFYLCASSVTGARDGYTFGSGTRLTVV.

The chain recombines TRBV5-8 with TRBJ1-4, with TRBD1 identical over 9 bases. CDR1 is SGHTS and CDR2 is YDEGEE in the germline V gene. The CDR3 consists of 16 residues. V lost 4 bases, J lost 5 bases, and 9 bases stayed unmatched. The CDR3 bases are TGTGCCAGCAGCCCAGGGAAGGGACAGGGAAATGAAAAACTGTTTTTT. Translated: CASSPGKGQGNEKLFF. Using reference TRBV5-8 and TRBJ1-4 for the parts outside the CDR3, the full variable domain is EAGVTQSPTHLIKTRGQQATLRCSPISGHTSVYWYQQALGLGLQFLLWYDEGEERNRGNFPPRFSGRQFPNYSSELNVNALELEDSALYLCASSPGKGQGNEKLFFGSGTQLSVL.

The chain carries TRBV19 and TRBJ2-1; 8 nucleotides line up with TRBD2. The germline gives CDR1 LNHDA, CDR2 SQIVND (reference sequence). This CDR3 comprises 15 residues. Losses at the gene ends were 7 bases for V and 2 bases for J; bases not matched to a gene: 7. The CDR3 region has the DNA TGTGCCAGTAAGCAAGCGGGGGCGACCTACAATGAGCAGTTCTTC. This codes for CASKQAGATYNEQFF. Complete variable domain (other parts from reference TRBV19 and TRBJ2-1): DGGITQSPKYLFRKEGQNVTLSCEQNLNHDAMYWYRQDPGQGLRLIYYSQIVNDFQKGDIAEGYSVSREKKESFPLTVTSAQKNPTAFYLCASKQAGATYNEQFFGPGTRLTVL.

The chain couples TRBV7-9 to TRBJ2-1; 8 bases fit TRBD2. The CDR3 has 17 amino acids. Looked up from germline, CDR1 is SEHNR and CDR2 is FQNEAQ (reference sequence). With 0 bases clipped from V and 7 bases from J, the junction kept 11 bases outside the gene matches. For the CDR3, the DNA is TGTGCCAGCAGCTTAGCGTGGGACGGACTAGCTACGAATGAGCAGTTCTTC. It encodes CASSLAWDGLATNEQFF.

In this sample, this clone turned up once. This chain connects TRBV19 to TRBJ1-5; D possibly corresponds to TRBD1 (6 bases). The V end lost 6 bases, the J end lost 5 bases, and 14 bases lay between the germline ends. From germline, CDR1 is LNHDA and CDR2 SQIVND (reference sequence). The CDR3 length is 14 residues. CDR3 protein: CASRPGVGYQPQHF. The CDR3, as DNA: TGTGCCAGTAGACCAGGGGTCGGCTATCAGCCCCAGCATTTT.

The count of this clone is one. This rearrangement joins TRBV2 to TRBJ2-1, with TRBD2 matching 7 bases. This CDR3 contains 13 residues. With 10 bases clipped from V and 3 bases from J, the junction kept 6 bases outside the gene matches. Per germline, CDR1 SNHLY and CDR2 FYNNEI. Here the CDR3 DNA reads TGTGCCACTCTAGCGGACCTCTACAATGAGCAGTTCTTC. Translating it yields CATLADLYNEQFF.

A single count supports this clone. The gene calls are TRBV7-9 and TRBJ1-1; no clear D. CDR3 length: 12 amino acids. The ends were cut back, 5 bases at V and 9 bases at J, with 13 bases in the middle. Germline V gives CDR1 SEHNR, CDR2 FQNEAQ (reference sequence). CDR3 nucleotide sequence: TGTGCCAGCAGCCCCTCTTCAAACCAAGCTTTCTTT. Translating gives CASSPSSNQAFF.

This chain joins TRBV7-8 and TRBJ2-7; D remains unclear. This CDR3 has 13 residues. Germline-derived CDR1 and CDR2 are SGHVS and FQNEAQ. The V and J ends lost 3 bases and 1 base respectively, with 7 bases between them. The DNA for the CDR3 is TGTGCCAGCAGCTTGTCCGAGTCCTACGAGCAGTACGTC. It is translated as CASSLSESYEQYV.

V usage is TRBV10-3 and J usage is TRBJ2-5; TRBD1 aligns across 7 bases. The V gene's germline CDR1 is ENHRY and CDR2 SYGVKD. The CDR3 length is 16 residues. V was clipped by 5 bases and J by 5 bases; unmatched bases: 14. The CDR3 reads CAISTPGTDLAETQYF. The CDR3 bases are TGTGCCATCAGTACACCCGGGACAGATCTCGCGGAGACCCAGTACTTC.

V usage is TRBV6-1 and J usage is TRBJ2-7; 10 bases are shared with TRBD2. V lost 3 bases and J lost 5; bases outside the gene matches: 7. The CDR3 covers 15 residues. From germline, CDR1 is MNHNS and CDR2 SASEGT. The CDR3 loop reads CASSDAGTSDHEQYF. In nucleotides, the CDR3 is TGTGCCAGCAGTGACGCCGGGACTAGCGACCACGAGCAGTACTTC.

V gene TRBV6-1 combines with J gene TRBJ1-1, with no clear D. CDR1 is MNHNS and CDR2 is SASEGT in the germline V gene. V lost 3 bases to trimming and J lost 1 base, with 9 bases between them. CDR3 length: 14 amino acids. The CDR3 protein is CASSDEWKNTEAFF. The CDR3, as DNA: TGTGCCAGCAGTGATGAGTGGAAGAACACTGAAGCTTTCTTT.

The CDR3 protein is CASSYRRVSEAFF. CDR3 DNA: TGTGCCAGCAGTTACCGCAGGGTTAGTGAAGCTTTCTTT. The chain joins TRBV6-5 to TRBJ1-1, with TRBD1 as a possible D gene (5 bases). Germline CDR1 is MNHEY and CDR2 is SVGAGI. With 2 bases removed from V and 7 bases from J, the gap between germline ends came to 11 bases. The CDR3 is made up of 13 amino acids.

This clone was observed once. This chain joins TRBV10-3 and TRBJ1-4, with TRBD1 identical over 10 bases. Per germline, CDR1 ENHRY and CDR2 SYGVKD. V was pared by 6 bases and J by 8 bases, with 3 bases of the junction left unmatched. The CDR3 runs to 13 residues. The CDR3 DNA reads TGTGCCATCAGCGGGACAGGGGACGAAAAACTGTTTTTT. Translated: CAISGTGDEKLFF.

The chain carries TRBV5-6 and TRBJ2-3; D assignment may be TRBD1 or TRBD2 (6 bases each). Trimming took 4 bases from V and 6 from J, leaving 21 bases between them. The V gene's germline CDR1 is SGHDT and CDR2 YYEEEE. This CDR3 is 16 amino acids long. Written as DNA, the CDR3 is TGTGCCAGCAGCCCCACCGGGGGCAGCCCGAGGGATACGCAGTATTTT. This translates into CASSPTGGSPRDTQYF.

The chain recombines TRBV5-1 with TRBJ1-1; D call uncertain. The V gene lost 4 bases and the J gene lost 4 bases, with 17 bases spanning the gap. This CDR3 spans 15 amino acids. In germline, CDR1 is SGHRS, CDR2 YFSETQ. The CDR3 sequence is CASSQSGVDSTEAFF. DNA for the CDR3: TGCGCCAGCAGCCAGTCGGGAGTAGATAGCACTGAAGCTTTCTTT. Variable domain in full (rest from reference TRBV5-1 and TRBJ1-1): KAGVTQTPRYLIKTRGQQVTLSCSPISGHRSVSWYQQTPGQGLQFLFEYFSETQRNKGNFPGRFSGRQFSNSRSEMNVSTLELGDSALYLCASSQSGVDSTEAFFGQGTRLTVV.

The chain joins TRBV2 to TRBJ1-4, with TRBD1 identical over 8 bases. The CDR3 runs 15 residues. V shed 4 bases and J 8 bases; nucleotides not matched to a gene: 9. Germline V gene data show CDR1 as SNHLY and CDR2 as FYNNEI. The CDR3 nucleotides are TGTGCCAGCAGTGGGGGTCAGGGGGCCTACGAAAAACTGTTTTTT. Its translation: CASSGGQGAYEKLFF.

The chain couples TRBV11-2 to TRBJ1-2; 7 bases are a match to TRBD1. Germline CDR1 SGHAT, CDR2 FQNNGV. The V and J ends lost 2 bases and 5 bases, in that order; junction bases with no gene match: 2. The CDR3 spans 13 residues. CDR3 loop: CASSLTGEYGYTF. CDR3 DNA sequence: TGTGCCAGCAGCTTAACAGGGGAATATGGCTACACCTTC.

This clone was counted once. The V gene is TRBV28, the J gene TRBJ2-3, with a tentative D call TRBD2 (7 bases). CDR3 length equals 14 residues. The germline gives CDR1 MDHEN, CDR2 SYDVKM. The V gene lost 7 bases and the J gene lost 3 bases, with 14 bases spanning the gap. CDR3 nucleotides: TGTGCCAGCATCCTGGGGGGGGCTACAGATACGCAGTATTTT. Translating it yields CASILGGATDTQYF.

This clone is a singleton in its sample. This chain uses TRBV18 with TRBJ2-3; D is perhaps TRBD2 (6 bases). The CDR3 has 15 residues. The germline CDR1 and CDR2 sequences are KGHSH and LQKENI. Trimming cost V 3 bases and J 2 bases, with 12 bases left between them. The CDR3 DNA follows: TGTGCCAGCTCACCCCGGGGGACTCACACAGATACGCAGTATTTT. Protein sequence: CASSPRGTHTDTQYF.

This chain links TRBV6-1 with TRBJ1-5; D is unclear. From germline, CDR1 is MNHNS and CDR2 SASEGT. The CDR3 spans 12 residues. The V gene lost 7 bases and the J gene lost 7 bases, with 11 bases spanning the gap. CDR3 protein: CASNGGWQPQHF. CDR3 in DNA: TGTGCCAGCAACGGCGGGTGGCAGCCCCAGCATTTT.

The genes are TRBV6-1 and TRBJ1-1; the D gene is possibly TRBD1 (5 bases). There are 14 residues in the CDR3. Trimming cost V 0 bases and J 9 bases, with 14 bases left between them. The germline V gene has CDR1 MNHNS and CDR2 SASEGT. CDR3 sequence (DNA): TGTGCCAGCAGTGAAGCGCTGGGGCGCGATAAAGCTTTCTTT. Protein: CASSEALGRDKAFF.

This chain uses TRBV18 with TRBJ2-5; D is unclear. CDR3 length: 11 residues. CDR1 and CDR2 (germline): KGHSH, LQKENI. Trimming took 3 bases from V and 2 from J, leaving 1 base between them. CDR3 sequence (DNA): TGTGCCAGCTCACCTCAAGAGACCCAGTACTTC. It yields the protein CASSPQETQYF.

V usage is TRBV18 and J usage is TRBJ1-5; perhaps TRBD1 as D (6 bases). CDR1 and CDR2 (germline): KGHSH, LQKENI. This CDR3 has 15 residues. With 3 bases removed from V and 4 bases from J, the gap between germline ends came to 13 bases. The CDR3 nucleotides are TGTGCCAGCTCACCTTGGGGGGGCCGGAATCAGCCCCAGCATTTT. Encoded protein: CASSPWGGRNQPQHF. The full variable domain, completed using reference TRBV18 and TRBJ1-5, is NAGVMQNPRHLVRRRGQEARLRCSPMKGHSHVYWYRQLPEEGLKFMVYLQKENIIDESGMPKERFSAEFPKEGPSILRIQQVVRGDSAAYFCASSPWGGRNQPQHFGDGTRLSIL.

The rearrangement links TRBV10-3 to TRBJ2-4, with TRBD2 identical over 8 bases. Trimming removed 5 bases from V and 6 bases from J; junction bases left unmatched: 9. This CDR3 comprises 15 residues. Germline lookup yields CDR1 ENHRY and CDR2 SYGVKD. The CDR3 region has the DNA TGTGCCATCAGTAATAGCGGGGTTGCCGGAAACATTCAGTACTTC. Its translation is CAISNSGVAGNIQYF.

Only a few counts were recorded for this clone. V is TRBV10-3 and J is TRBJ1-5; tentatively, D is TRBD1 (6 bases). The CDR3 sequence is 12 residues long. CDR1 and CDR2 from the germline V gene are ENHRY and SYGVKD. V lost 10 bases to trimming and J lost 11 bases, with 18 bases between them. CDR3 sequence: CATQGFTRAQHF. DNA of the CDR3: TGTGCCACCCAGGGGTTTACTCGGGCCCAGCATTTT.

The J gene is TRBJ2-1, the V gene TRBV6-1; possible D gene TRBD1, 5 bases. The V end lost 0 bases, the J end lost 2 bases, and 11 bases lay between the germline ends. CDR1 and CDR2 (germline): MNHNS, SASEGT. This CDR3 has 16 amino acids. The CDR3 DNA reads TGTGCCAGCAGTGAAGCAACCAGGGTAACCTACAATGAGCAGTTCTTC. This translates into CASSEATRVTYNEQFF.

The table lists this clone with a few counts. The chain combines TRBV7-9 with TRBJ2-7; TRBD1 matches 7 bases. CDR1 is SEHNR, CDR2 FQNEAQ, per germline (reference sequence). Trimming removed 1 base from V and 3 bases from J; junction bases left unmatched: 3. CDR3 length equals 14 residues. The CDR3 DNA reads TGTGCCAGCAGCTTAGGGGACAGCAACTACGAGCAGTACTTC. This sequence encodes CASSLGDSNYEQYF.

The gene calls are TRBV7-8 and TRBJ1-4; D gene uncertain. Germline CDR1 is SGHVS and CDR2 is FQNEAQ. The CDR3 loop spans 14 amino acids. Trimming removed 4 bases from V and 0 bases from J, with 6 bases in between. The CDR3 DNA reads TGTGCCAGCAGCTCCAGCGCAACTAATGAAAAACTGTTTTTT. Translation: CASSSSATNEKLFF.

The V gene is TRBV6-1, the J gene TRBJ1-4, with 7 nucleotides matching TRBD1. CDR1 MNHNS and CDR2 SASEGT come from the germline V gene. V lost 6 bases and J lost 3; bases outside the gene matches: 4. This CDR3 contains 14 residues. CDR3 protein: CASSDGTANEKLFF. DNA of the CDR3: TGTGCCAGCAGCGACGGGACAGCTAATGAAAAACTGTTTTTT.